The clone carrying this T cell receptor beta chain has a handful of counts. V dropped 3 bases and J dropped 8 bases, with 11 bases sitting between them. The CDR3 runs to 14 residues. Looked up from germline, CDR1 is SGHDN and CDR2 is FVKESK. This sample is drawn from a study of blood T cell repertoires in COVID-19. Across the whole study: Some COVID-19 samples were acute and others convalescent; all came from the United States, Italy and Spain.

In the original workflow: By means of reference gene primer amplification, nucleated cell counts were estimated. TCRdb's copy holds only in-frame clones and misses some; the assay was immunoSEQ multiplex PCR. V and J calls and clone size are copied from that table; D and trimming were computed from the DNA. The sample has around 250,000 clones; under 90% are singletons. Individuals aged 18 to 89 years were recruited from some 26 US areas. Cohort allocation depended upon clinical history that participants reported. The rearrangement uses TRBV14 and TRBJ1-6; D is possibly TRBD1 (5 bases). Sequencing used PBMCs or T cells enriched from blood (not recorded which). The source is a man younger than 35 who had recovered from COVID-19. The CDR3 sequence: CASSHPWGDSPLHF. CDR3 coding DNA: TGTGCCAGCAGCCACCCTTGGGGGGATTCACCCCTCCACTTT.